The rows below give T cell receptor beta chains drawn from one sample of a study of metastatic and nonmetastatic thyroid tumors. Using MiXCR, TCRdb re-called clones from the PCR reads. The sample holds about 15,000 clones, about a quarter seen once. The sample was blood. Receptor source: a male donor with papillary thyroid cancer or a benign thyroid nodule (not recorded which). Some clones in this sample may be carry-over from other donors' samples. Each CDR3 is given with its conserved first and last residue.

CDR3 | V
CASRNALSTDTQYF | TRBV27
CASSLDYYNEQFF | TRBV7-3
CASRRQGETEAFF | TRBV12-3/TRBV12-4
CASSSGQGADTQYF | TRBV28
CASSESRVFTEAFF | TRBV6-1
CASSIGETGYQETQYF | TRBV19
CSVQRFGTGGPNEQFF | TRBV20-1
CASSGLADTGELFF | TRBV6-4
CESSMSTGNEQFF | TRBV19
CASSQIGDNPYEQYF | TRBV4-1
CARGVEVGETQYF | TRBV30
CASPPRSDRSGNTIYF | TRBV11-1
CASSASLGTQVQFF | TRBV9
CASSGDLSGELFF | TRBV18
CASRSWRETQYF | TRBV3-1
CASSLKMNTEAFF | TRBV18
CACRGGAFTEAFF | TRBV30
CASRTGTVYGYTF | TRBV6-1
CAGSLVTGSDTQYF | TRBV13
CASTISGTGFEAFF | TRBV28
CASSQDRIGELFF | TRBV4-3
CASSIQGAAGELFF | TRBV27
CASSLTGITGNTIYF | TRBV7-2
CASSLIGTGGTYEQYF | TRBV5-1
CASSPEWGEGETQYF | TRBV11-2
CASSLNMDAGTEAFF | TRBV27